This T cell receptor (beta chain) was identified during a study of spatial heterogeneity in lung cancer. Via MiXCR, TCRdb re-called the 5' RACE reads, giving one row per CDR3 protein. Of around 40,000 distinct CDR3 sequences in the sample, approximately 5.6% were seen once. Documented time point: sample taken at primary tumor resection. The ends lost 1 base at V and 5 bases at J; junction bases unmatched: 8. Germline lookup yields CDR1 LGHNA and CDR2 YNFKEQ. CDR3 length: 15 residues. This clonotype was picked up many times. This receptor was taken from a female donor with early-stage non-small cell lung cancer. Sequenced here: PBMCs, sampled at surgery. The chain couples TRBV4-2 to TRBJ2-7, with 7 nucleotides matching TRBD2. The CDR3 spells CASSQVMGLSDEQYF. For the CDR3, the DNA is TGTGCCAGCAGCCAAGTAATGGGACTAAGCGACGAGCAGTACTTC.